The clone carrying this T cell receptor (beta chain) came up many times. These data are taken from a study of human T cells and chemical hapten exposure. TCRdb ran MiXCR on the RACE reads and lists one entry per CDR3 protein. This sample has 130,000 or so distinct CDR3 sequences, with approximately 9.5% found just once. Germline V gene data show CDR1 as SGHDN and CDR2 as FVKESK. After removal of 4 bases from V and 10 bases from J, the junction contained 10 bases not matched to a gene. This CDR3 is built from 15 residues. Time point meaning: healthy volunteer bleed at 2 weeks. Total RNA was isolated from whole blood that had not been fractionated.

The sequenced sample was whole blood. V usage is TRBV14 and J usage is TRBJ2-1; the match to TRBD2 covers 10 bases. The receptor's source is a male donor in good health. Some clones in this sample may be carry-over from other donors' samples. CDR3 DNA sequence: TGTGCCAGCAGCCCCCTGGAAGCGGGAGGGAAGGAGCAGTTCTTC. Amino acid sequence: CASSPLEAGGKEQFF. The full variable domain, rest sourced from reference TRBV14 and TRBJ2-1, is EAGVTQFPSHSVIEKGQTVTLRCDPISGHDNLYWYRRVMGKEIKFLLHFVKESKQDESGMPNNRFLAERTGGTYSTLKVQPAELEDSGVYFCASSPLEAGGKEQFFGPGTRLTVL.